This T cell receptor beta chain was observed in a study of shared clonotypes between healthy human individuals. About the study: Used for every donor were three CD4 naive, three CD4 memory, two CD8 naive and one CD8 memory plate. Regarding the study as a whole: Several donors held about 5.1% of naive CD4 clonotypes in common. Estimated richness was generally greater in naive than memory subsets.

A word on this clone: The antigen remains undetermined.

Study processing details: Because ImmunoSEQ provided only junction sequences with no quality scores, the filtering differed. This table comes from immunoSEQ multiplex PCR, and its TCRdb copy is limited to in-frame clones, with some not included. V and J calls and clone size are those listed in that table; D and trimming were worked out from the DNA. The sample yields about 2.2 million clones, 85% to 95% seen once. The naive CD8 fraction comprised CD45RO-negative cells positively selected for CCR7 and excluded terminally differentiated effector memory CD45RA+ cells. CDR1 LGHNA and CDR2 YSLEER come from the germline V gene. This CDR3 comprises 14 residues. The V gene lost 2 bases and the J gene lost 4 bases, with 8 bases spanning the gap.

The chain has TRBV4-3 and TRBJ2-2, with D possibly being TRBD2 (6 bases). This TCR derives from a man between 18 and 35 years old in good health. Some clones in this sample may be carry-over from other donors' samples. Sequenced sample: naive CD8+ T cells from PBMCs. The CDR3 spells CASSQWRGTGELFF. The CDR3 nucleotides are TGCGCCAGCAGCCAATGGAGGGGCACCGGGGAGCTGTTTTTT.